This T cell receptor beta chain is drawn from a study of blood T cells in healthy people across ages. General observations from the study: In the absence of known donor CMV status, changes in expanded clonotypes were possibly confounded. With unsorted PBMCs, a conclusive comparison of naive versus antigen-experienced cells was not possible.

This clonotype was seen a few times. Its antigen is currently unknown. The CDR3 spans 16 residues. Trimming removed 5 bases from V and 6 bases from J; junction bases left unmatched: 10. In germline, CDR1 is SGHRS, CDR2 YFSETQ. Extractions gave at least 5.5 micrograms of total RNA per sample. A second about 6 to 12 cycle PCR used barcoded and J-beta primers. TCRdb independently ran MiXCR on the 5' RACE reads; one entry per CDR3 protein. The sample shows about 780,000 distinct CDR3 sequences, about 47% of them seen only once. The sequence was collected from a man at least 80 years old in good health. This sequence joins TRBV5-1 and TRBJ2-1; 11 bases align to TRBD2. Sequencing used blood. DNA of the CDR3: TGCGCCAGCAGACAGGTCGGACTAGCGGGTTTCAATGAGCAGTTCTTC. Its protein product is CASRQVGLAGFNEQFF. Complete variable domain (other parts from reference TRBV5-1 and TRBJ2-1): KAGVTQTPRYLIKTRGQQVTLSCSPISGHRSVSWYQQTPGQGLQFLFEYFSETQRNKGNFPGRFSGRQFSNSRSEMNVSTLELGDSALYLCASRQVGLAGFNEQFFGPGTRLTVL.